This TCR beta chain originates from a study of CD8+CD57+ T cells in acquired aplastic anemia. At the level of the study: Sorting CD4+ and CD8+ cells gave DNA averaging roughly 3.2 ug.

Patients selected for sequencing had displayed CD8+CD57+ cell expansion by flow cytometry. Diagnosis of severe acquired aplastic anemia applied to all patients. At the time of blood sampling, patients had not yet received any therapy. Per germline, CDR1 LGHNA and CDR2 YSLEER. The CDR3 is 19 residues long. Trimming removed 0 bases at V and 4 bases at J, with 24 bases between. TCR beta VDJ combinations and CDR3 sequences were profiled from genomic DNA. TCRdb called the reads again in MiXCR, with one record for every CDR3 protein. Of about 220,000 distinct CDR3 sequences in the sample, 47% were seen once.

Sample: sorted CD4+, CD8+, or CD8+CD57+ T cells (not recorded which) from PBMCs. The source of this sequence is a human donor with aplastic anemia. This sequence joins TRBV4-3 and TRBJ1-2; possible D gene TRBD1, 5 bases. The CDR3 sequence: CASSQESARNGGSAYGYTF. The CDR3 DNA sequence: TGCGCCAGCAGCCAAGAATCGGCGCGCAATGGGGGTTCGGCCTATGGCTACACCTTC.